This TCR beta chain was observed in a study of blood T cell repertoires in COVID-19. Study-wide background: The study drew acute and convalescent COVID-19 samples from the United States, Italy and Spain. PBMCs, B-cell-depleted T cells, or T cells were the source of the cDNA or gDNA that made up the material.

The length of the CDR3 is 15 residues. Germline loops: CDR1 LNHDA, CDR2 SQIVND (reference sequence). The junction had 11 bases not matched to a gene; V was cut back by 9 bases and J by 2 bases. The Seattle site enrolled patients during active infection and followed them longitudinally. Sequenced by immunoSEQ multiplex PCR; TCRdb stores in-frame clones only, minus some. The sample shows 300,000 to 400,000 clones, 75% to 90% of them seen only once. The sequence derives from a woman aged 55 to 70 with COVID-19, enrolled during active disease. The specimen sequenced was peripheral blood. V and J are TRBV19 and TRBJ1-1, with 8 positions matching TRBD1. The chain's CDR3 is CASLPGGRLNTEAFF. The CDR3, as DNA: TGTGCCAGCCTACCAGGGGGCAGACTCAACACTGAAGCTTTCTTT.